The entry below gives a single T cell receptor (beta chain) sequence along with its context. The junction departs from germline at one end; a sequencing error may be responsible. This sample stems from a study of T cells in Graves' hyperthyroidism and ophthalmopathy. RNA transcripts gave rise to amplified TCR beta CDR3 regions. First-round RT-PCR of the TCR CDR3 relied on the HTBI primer set. Each CDR3 protein gets one entry after TCRdb re-called the multiplex PCR reads with MiXCR. The sample carries around 580,000 distinct CDR3 sequences, roughly 46% recorded once. CDR1 SGHVS and CDR2 FNYEAQ come from the germline V gene. This CDR3 region has 15 residues. Disease duration under 2 months; hyperthyroidism patients were aged 18 to 65. Each diagnosis drew on symptoms, thyroxine, TRAb, thyroid ultrasound and orbital computed tomography findings.

Sequencing input: peripheral blood or thyroid tissue (not recorded which). The source is a woman aged 18-29 years with Graves' hyperthyroidism. The chain couples TRBV7-6 to TRBJ2-2; D possibly corresponds to TRBD1 (6 bases). CDR3 in amino acids: CASSSRGFPYNEQFF. CDR3 nucleotides: TGTGCCAGCAGCTCTAGGGGGTTTCCCTACAATGAGCAGTTTTTT.